The rows below give T cell receptor beta chains drawn from one sample of a study of blood T cell repertoires in COVID-19. Generated by immunoSEQ multiplex PCR, the TCRdb table keeps only in-frame clones and is missing some. The sample has some 76,000 clones; around 90% are singletons. The specimen was peripheral blood. The receptors here all came from a woman aged 18-29 years with acute or convalescent COVID-19. The CDR3 runs from the conserved cysteine through the conserved F or W. Each record gives: D gene, clone size, V gene, J gene, CDR3 protein, CDR3 DNA. D genes are given only for firm matches. Where a row states a size, it is once, few, many or the class of an expanded clone; other rows omit it.

d_call: NA; clone_size: NA; v_call: TRBV6-5; j_call: TRBJ2-7; cdr3_aa: CASTLGTASSYEQYF; cdr3_nt: TGTGCCAGCACCCTAGGTACTGCAAGCTCCTACGAGCAGTACTTC
d_call: TRBD2; clone_size: once; v_call: TRBV11-2; j_call: TRBJ2-1; cdr3_aa: CASSSSGSGYEQFF; cdr3_nt: TGTGCCAGCAGCTCTAGCGGGTCTGGGTATGAGCAGTTCTTC
d_call: NA; clone_size: NA; v_call: TRBV7-9; j_call: TRBJ1-3; cdr3_aa: CASSLERDYGNTIYF; cdr3_nt: TGTGCCAGCAGCTTAGAGCGGGACTACGGAAACACCATATATTTT
d_call: NA; clone_size: NA; v_call: TRBV3-1/TRBV3-2; j_call: TRBJ1-2; cdr3_aa: CATRDGNYGYTF; cdr3_nt: TGTGCCACTAGAGACGGAAACTATGGCTACACCTTC
d_call: NA; clone_size: few; v_call: TRBV24-1; j_call: TRBJ1-2; cdr3_aa: CATSDTDGGYTF; cdr3_nt: TGTGCCACCAGTGACACAGACGGAGGCTACACCTTC
d_call: TRBD2; clone_size: NA; v_call: TRBV10-1; j_call: TRBJ2-2; cdr3_aa: CASSEGSGSGELFF; cdr3_nt: TGCGCCAGCAGTGAGGGTAGCGGGAGCGGGGAGCTGTTTTTT
d_call: NA; clone_size: NA; v_call: TRBV12-3/TRBV12-4; j_call: TRBJ2-1; cdr3_aa: CASSLGGNEQFF; cdr3_nt: TGTGCCAGCAGTTTGGGGGGCAATGAGCAGTTCTTC
d_call: NA; clone_size: NA; v_call: TRBV21-1; j_call: TRBJ2-2; cdr3_aa: CASSRGLAGVTGELFF; cdr3_nt: TGTGCCAGCAGCAGGGGACTAGCGGGGGTCACCGGGGAGCTGTTTTTT
d_call: TRBD1; clone_size: NA; v_call: TRBV27; j_call: TRBJ1-2; cdr3_aa: CASSFRGGRGPDGYTF; cdr3_nt: TGTGCCAGCAGTTTCCGCGGGGGGAGGGGGCCGGATGGCTACACCTTC
d_call: NA; clone_size: NA; v_call: TRBV18; j_call: TRBJ1-1; cdr3_aa: CASSPPRGGNTEAFF; cdr3_nt: TGTGCCAGCTCACCACCCCGGGGAGGGAACACTGAAGCTTTCTTT
d_call: TRBD1; clone_size: NA; v_call: TRBV7-9; j_call: TRBJ1-4; cdr3_aa: CASSLGERTGDEKLFF; cdr3_nt: TGTGCCAGCAGCTTGGGAGAGAGGACAGGGGACGAAAAACTGTTTTTT
d_call: TRBD1; clone_size: NA; v_call: TRBV30; j_call: TRBJ1-5; cdr3_aa: CAWKRTGKLGNQPQHF; cdr3_nt: TGTGCCTGGAAAAGGACAGGGAAGCTGGGCAATCAGCCCCAGCATTTT
d_call: TRBD1; clone_size: few; v_call: TRBV6-5; j_call: TRBJ1-2; cdr3_aa: CASRNTQGNGYTF; cdr3_nt: TGTGCCAGCAGGAACACACAGGGGAATGGCTACACCTTC
d_call: NA; clone_size: NA; v_call: TRBV5-7; j_call: TRBJ2-7; cdr3_aa: CASSPRSTKIYEQYF; cdr3_nt: TGTGCCAGCAGCCCCCGGTCAACCAAAATCTACGAGCAGTACTTC
d_call: NA; clone_size: NA; v_call: TRBV6-2/TRBV6-3; j_call: TRBJ1-2; cdr3_aa: CASSERGYGYTF; cdr3_nt: TGTGCCAGCAGCGAAAGGGGATATGGCTACACCTTC
d_call: NA; clone_size: NA; v_call: TRBV14; j_call: TRBJ1-2; cdr3_aa: CASSQLGTAGGGYTF; cdr3_nt: TGTGCCAGCAGCCAACTCGGGACGGCAGGAGGGGGCTACACCTTC
d_call: TRBD1; clone_size: NA; v_call: TRBV5-1; j_call: TRBJ1-6; cdr3_aa: CASSRDSFNSPLHF; cdr3_nt: TGCGCCAGTAGCCGGGACAGTTTTAATTCACCCCTCCACTTT
d_call: NA; clone_size: NA; v_call: TRBV29-1; j_call: TRBJ1-4; cdr3_aa: CSVANGREDNEKLFF; cdr3_nt: TGCAGCGTGGCGAATGGGAGGGAGGATAATGAAAAACTGTTTTTT
d_call: TRBD1; clone_size: NA; v_call: TRBV6-5; j_call: TRBJ1-1; cdr3_aa: CASSIRDRGTEAFF; cdr3_nt: TGTGCCAGCAGCATCCGGGACAGGGGCACTGAAGCTTTCTTT
d_call: TRBD1; clone_size: NA; v_call: TRBV5-5; j_call: TRBJ2-7; cdr3_aa: CASSLARTGQGREQYF; cdr3_nt: TGTGCCAGCAGCTTGGCCAGAACTGGACAGGGTAGGGAGCAGTACTTC
d_call: TRBD1; clone_size: NA; v_call: TRBV30; j_call: TRBJ2-7; cdr3_aa: CAWSSGTGFDEQYF; cdr3_nt: TGTGCCTGGAGTTCCGGGACAGGGTTCGACGAGCAGTACTTC
d_call: NA; clone_size: NA; v_call: TRBV27; j_call: TRBJ2-2; cdr3_aa: CASSYGPTGELFF; cdr3_nt: TGTGCCAGCAGTTATGGGCCCACCGGGGAGCTGTTTTTT
d_call: NA; clone_size: NA; v_call: TRBV13; j_call: TRBJ1-6; cdr3_aa: CASSLRQTYNSPLHF; cdr3_nt: TGTGCCAGCAGCTTAAGACAGACTTATAATTCACCCCTCCACTTT
d_call: NA; clone_size: NA; v_call: TRBV19; j_call: TRBJ1-1; cdr3_aa: CASSRQQGNTEAFF; cdr3_nt: TGTGCCAGTAGTAGACAACAGGGGAACACTGAAGCTTTCTTT
d_call: NA; clone_size: NA; v_call: TRBV28; j_call: TRBJ1-5; cdr3_aa: CASSTSEPQHF; cdr3_nt: TGTGCCAGCAGTACAAGTGAGCCCCAGCATTTT
d_call: TRBD1; clone_size: once; v_call: TRBV6-2/TRBV6-3; j_call: TRBJ1-2; cdr3_aa: CASRPTGGALLKDGYTF; cdr3_nt: TGTGCCAGCAGGCCTACAGGGGGCGCGCTCCTCAAGGATGGCTACACCTTC
d_call: TRBD2; clone_size: NA; v_call: TRBV24-1; j_call: TRBJ2-1; cdr3_aa: CATSDRASGNEQFF; cdr3_nt: TGTGCCACCAGTGATCGGGCTAGCGGCAATGAGCAGTTCTTC
d_call: TRBD1; clone_size: NA; v_call: TRBV5-1; j_call: TRBJ1-2; cdr3_aa: CASSLEGQTFGYGYTF; cdr3_nt: TGCGCCAGCAGCTTGGAGGGACAGACATTTGGCTATGGCTACACCTTC
d_call: TRBD1; clone_size: NA; v_call: TRBV19; j_call: TRBJ1-5; cdr3_aa: CASNSPGQGPQPQHF; cdr3_nt: TGTGCCAGCAACTCTCCGGGACAGGGTCCTCAGCCCCAGCATTTT
d_call: TRBD1; clone_size: NA; v_call: TRBV10-3; j_call: TRBJ1-5; cdr3_aa: CAISEFGQGNQPQHF; cdr3_nt: TGTGCCATCAGTGAATTTGGACAGGGCAATCAGCCCCAGCATTTT
d_call: NA; clone_size: NA; v_call: TRBV24-1; j_call: TRBJ2-2; cdr3_aa: CATSDRTAKELFF; cdr3_nt: TGTGCCACCAGTGACCGGACTGCCAAGGAGCTGTTTTTT
d_call: NA; clone_size: NA; v_call: TRBV19; j_call: TRBJ1-5; cdr3_aa: CASSISLGRQPQHF; cdr3_nt: TGTGCCAGTAGTATTAGCCTGGGGCGTCAGCCCCAGCATTTT
d_call: TRBD2; clone_size: NA; v_call: TRBV7-8; j_call: TRBJ2-5; cdr3_aa: CASSLFGTSVQETQYF; cdr3_nt: TGTGCCAGCAGCTTATTTGGGACTAGTGTGCAAGAGACCCAGTACTTC
d_call: NA; clone_size: NA; v_call: TRBV15; j_call: TRBJ1-2; cdr3_aa: CATSRDGGEGYGYTF; cdr3_nt: TGTGCCACCAGCAGAGATGGGGGGGAAGGGTATGGCTACACCTTC
d_call: NA; clone_size: NA; v_call: TRBV7-9; j_call: TRBJ1-1; cdr3_aa: CASSPTWGRTGEAFF; cdr3_nt: TGTGCCAGCAGCCCGACGTGGGGGCGTACAGGGGAAGCTTTCTTT